This section outlines one TCR beta chain sequence together with its context. Its specificity is unknown. No DNA is shown, since the ends of the CDR3 on it are uncertain; the CDR3 is the one TCRdb lists. A J-beta primer mix and a sample-barcoded 5' primer were used in a second PCR of about 7 to 11 cycles. TCRdb analysed the 5' RACE reads with MiXCR anew, one entry per CDR3 protein. There are fewer than 750,000 distinct CDR3 sequences in the sample; under 65% occur only once, and roughly 13% lies in the top ten. This specimen comes from a study of blood T cells in healthy people across ages. Overall study results and limits: Diversity of TCR beta per million T cells declined in a roughly linear way with age. Long-lived donors exceeded aged donors in naive CD4+ cells and diversity.

Healthy individuals of Caucasian origin from Russia, aged roughly 6 to 100, served as donors. The origin of this receptor is a woman aged 80 or over in good health. The sequenced sample was blood.

CDR3 sequence: CASRVPRGQGRNYGCTF. V is TRBV21-1 and J is TRBJ1-2; TRBD1 reflects the table's D call only, with no check against the DNA. TRBV21-1 is a recognized pseudogene. The CDR3 numbers 17 amino acids, ends counted.